This record concerns one TCR beta chain sequence. Its antigen is currently unknown. The sample belongs to a study of cytomegalovirus exposure and HLA in healthy donors. Study-level results: Researchers catalogued approximately 170 TCR beta chains as cytomegalovirus-associated. It was assumed in the presence/absence analyses that sequencing depth was roughly uniform across donors. In a later analysis, fewer than 20,000 TCR beta sequences were associated with HLA alleles at 0.05 false discovery rate.

CDR1 LNHDA and CDR2 SQIVND come from the germline V gene (reference sequence). V lost 10 bases and J lost 0, with 18 bases in between. The CDR3 covers 15 residues. It was with 60 Vbeta and 13 Jbeta primers that the PCR ran. Here immunoSEQ multiplex PCR was the method, and the copy in TCRdb shows in-frame clones only, minus some. This table has over 95,000 clones, more than 60% appearing once. The V and J genes are TRBV19 and TRBJ1-2; possibly TRBD1 for D (6 bases). Sequenced sample: PBMCs. The receptor's source is a female donor in good health and CMV-seronegative. CDR3 sequence reads: CATDPTGKSNYGYTF. CDR3 DNA sequence: TGTGCCACCGATCCAACAGGGAAATCTAACTATGGCTACACCTTC.